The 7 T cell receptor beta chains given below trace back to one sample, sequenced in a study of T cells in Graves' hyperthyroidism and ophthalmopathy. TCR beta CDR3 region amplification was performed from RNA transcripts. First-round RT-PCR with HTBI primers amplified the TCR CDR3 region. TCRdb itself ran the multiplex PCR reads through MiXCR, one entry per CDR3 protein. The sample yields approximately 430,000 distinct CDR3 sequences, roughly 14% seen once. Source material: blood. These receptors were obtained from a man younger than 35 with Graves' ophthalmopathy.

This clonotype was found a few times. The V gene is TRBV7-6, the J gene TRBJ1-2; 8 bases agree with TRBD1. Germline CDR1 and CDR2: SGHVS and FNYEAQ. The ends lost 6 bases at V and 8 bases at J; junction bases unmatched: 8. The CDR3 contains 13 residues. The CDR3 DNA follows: TGTGCCAGCAGTTCAGGGGGCGAGCGGGGCTACACCTTC. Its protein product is CASSSGGERGYTF. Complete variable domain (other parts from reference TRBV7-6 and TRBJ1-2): GAGVSQSPRYKVTKRGQDVALRCDPISGHVSLYWYRQALGQGPEFLTYFNYEAQQDKSGLPNDRFSAERPEGSISTLTIQRTEQRDSAMYRCASSSGGERGYTFGSGTRLTVV.

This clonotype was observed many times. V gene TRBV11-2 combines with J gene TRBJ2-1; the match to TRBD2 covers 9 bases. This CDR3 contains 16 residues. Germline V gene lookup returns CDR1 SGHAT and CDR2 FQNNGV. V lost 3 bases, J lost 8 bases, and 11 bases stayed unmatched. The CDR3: CASSFLPAGGRDEQFF. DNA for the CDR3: TGTGCCAGCAGCTTTCTCCCGGCGGGGGGGCGGGATGAGCAGTTCTTC.

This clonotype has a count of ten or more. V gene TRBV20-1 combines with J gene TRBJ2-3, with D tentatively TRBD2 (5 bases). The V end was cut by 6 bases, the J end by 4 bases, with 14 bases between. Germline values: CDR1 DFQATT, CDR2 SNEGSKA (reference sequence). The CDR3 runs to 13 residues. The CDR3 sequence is CSAWETRADTQYF. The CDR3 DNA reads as TGCAGTGCGTGGGAGACCCGGGCAGATACGCAGTATTTT.

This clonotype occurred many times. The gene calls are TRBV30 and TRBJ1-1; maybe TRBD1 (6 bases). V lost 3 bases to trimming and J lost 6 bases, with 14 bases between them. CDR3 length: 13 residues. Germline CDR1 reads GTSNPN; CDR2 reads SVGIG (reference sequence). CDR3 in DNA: TGTGCCTGGAGGGGAGGGGGTAACCCTGAAGCTTTCTTT. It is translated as CAWRGGGNPEAFF. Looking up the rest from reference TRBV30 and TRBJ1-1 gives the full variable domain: SQTIHQWPATLVQPVGSPLSLECTVEGTSNPNLYWYRQAAGRGLQLLFYSVGIGQISSEVPQNLSASRPQDRQFILSSKKLLLSDSGFYLCAWRGGGNPEAFFGQGTRLTVV.

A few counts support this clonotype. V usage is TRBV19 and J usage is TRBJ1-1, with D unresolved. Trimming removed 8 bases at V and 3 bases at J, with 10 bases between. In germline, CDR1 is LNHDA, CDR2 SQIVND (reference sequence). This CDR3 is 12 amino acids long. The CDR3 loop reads CASGRVDTEAFF. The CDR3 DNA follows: TGTGCCAGTGGCCGGGTAGACACTGAAGCTTTCTTT.

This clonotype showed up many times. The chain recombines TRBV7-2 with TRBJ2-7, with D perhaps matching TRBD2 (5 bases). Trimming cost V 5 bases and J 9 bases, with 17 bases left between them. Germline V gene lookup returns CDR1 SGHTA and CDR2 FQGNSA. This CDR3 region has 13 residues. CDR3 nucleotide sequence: TGTGCCAGCAGCCTAGGGCTGGGGAGCGCGCAGTACTTC. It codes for CASSLGLGSAQYF.

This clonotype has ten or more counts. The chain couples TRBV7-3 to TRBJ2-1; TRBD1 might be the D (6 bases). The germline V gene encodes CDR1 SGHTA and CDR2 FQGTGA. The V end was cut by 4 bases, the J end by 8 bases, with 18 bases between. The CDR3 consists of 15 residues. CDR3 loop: CASSSMGVRTDEQFF. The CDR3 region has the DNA TGTGCCAGCAGCTCTATGGGGGTTAGGACAGATGAGCAGTTCTTC.